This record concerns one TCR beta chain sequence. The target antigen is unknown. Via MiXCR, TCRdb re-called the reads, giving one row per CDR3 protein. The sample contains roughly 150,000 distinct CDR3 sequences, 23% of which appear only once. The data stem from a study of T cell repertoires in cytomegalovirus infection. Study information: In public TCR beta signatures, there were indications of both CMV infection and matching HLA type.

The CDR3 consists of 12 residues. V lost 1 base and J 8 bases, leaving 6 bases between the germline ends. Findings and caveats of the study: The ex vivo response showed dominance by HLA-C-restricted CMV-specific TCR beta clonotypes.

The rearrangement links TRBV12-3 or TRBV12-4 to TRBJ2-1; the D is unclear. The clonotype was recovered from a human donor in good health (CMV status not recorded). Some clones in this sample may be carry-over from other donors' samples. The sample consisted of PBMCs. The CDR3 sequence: CASSLGAYEQFF. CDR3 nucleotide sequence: TGTGCCAGCAGTTTAGGGGCCTATGAGCAGTTCTTC.